Given below is one TCR beta chain in context. Its antigen is as yet unknown. Only in-frame clones appear in the TCRdb table, and some are missing; sequencing was by immunoSEQ multiplex PCR. The table lists about 310 clones, 23% of them singletons. The sample is drawn from a study of tumour-infiltrating T cells in Burkitt lymphoma. Study details: Patients covered every epidemiological subtype of Burkitt lymphoma. Repertoire clonality predicted overall and progression-free survival.

Study results and limitations: Several public clonotypes were shared across many Burkitt lymphoma patients.

In germline, CDR1 is MGHRA, CDR2 YSYEKL. The CDR3 consists of 16 residues. V dropped 1 base and J dropped 5 bases, with 15 bases sitting between them. Specimen: tumor tissue. The rearrangement joins TRBV4-1 to TRBJ1-5; D is uncertain. This receptor was identified in a human donor with Burkitt lymphoma. The DNA of the CDR3 is TGCGCCAGCAGCCAAGGATACGAAAACCGTGATCAGCCCCAGCATTTT. Protein: CASSQGYENRDQPQHF.